The present T cell receptor (beta chain) was sequenced within a study of T cells in Graves' hyperthyroidism and ophthalmopathy. Diagnosis of hyperthyroidism was new in patients aged 18 to 65, and its duration was under 2 months. The CDR3 covers 14 residues. The sample holds many counts of this clonotype. One end of the junction does not line up with germline, which may come from a read error. Amplified regions were TCR beta CDR3 sequences from RNA transcripts. Researchers ran a first-round RT-PCR on the TCR CDR3 using the HTBI primer set. Each CDR3 protein gets one entry after TCRdb re-called the multiplex PCR reads with MiXCR. The data hold about 360,000 distinct CDR3 sequences, with about 13% observed a single time.

The sequenced sample consisted of blood. This receptor was obtained from a woman aged 18-30 years with Graves' hyperthyroidism. V is TRBV12-3 or TRBV12-4 and J is TRBJ1-1; TRBD1 matches at 10 bases. Written as DNA, the CDR3 is TGTGCCAGCAGTTTTGGGACAGGGGACACTGAAACTTTCTTT. Translating gives CASSFGTGDTETFF.